These T cell receptor beta chains were read from a single sample in a study of pediatric ulcerative colitis. Assay used: immunoSEQ multiplex PCR; TCRdb lists only in-frame clones, some missing. The sample has roughly 38,000 clones; approximately 87% are singletons. Sequencing was done on a sample of blood. Receptors originate from a girl aged 10 to 17 with moderate ulcerative colitis. The CDR3 runs from the conserved cysteine through the conserved F or W. D genes are given only for firm matches.

TRBV14,TRBD1,TRBJ2-7,CASSLGQGTYEQYF
TRBV23-1,.,TRBJ2-7,CASSHQDSAYEQYF
TRBV9,.,TRBJ2-3,CASSVVRSTDTQYF
TRBV7-6,.,TRBJ2-2,CASSLEADPTGELFF
TRBV18,.,TRBJ1-2,CASSLGTEIYGYTF
TRBV6-4,.,TRBJ2-7,CASSDTRGPRPYEQYF
TRBV10-3,.,TRBJ2-6,CAISEFKGANSAGANVLTF
TRBV6-5,.,TRBJ1-1,CASSYIEAFF
TRBV7-2,TRBD2,TRBJ2-5,CASSLDAGGPHF
TRBV28,.,TRBJ2-5,CASSYRGGRETQYF
TRBV10-1,.,TRBJ2-1,CASSPGGGTNYNEQFF
TRBV4-1,.,TRBJ2-3,CASSQGTASPDTQYF